This T cell receptor (beta chain) was captured in a study of T cell changes during pregnancy in multiple sclerosis. This table comes from immunoSEQ multiplex PCR, and its TCRdb copy is limited to in-frame clones, with some not included. The data contain 43,000 or so clones, roughly 88% of them singletons. This CDR3 region has 15 residues. Germline V gives CDR1 MNHEY, CDR2 SVGAGI. The V and J ends lost 4 bases and 7 bases, in that order; junction bases with no gene match: 8. The sample was PBMCs (not recorded whether the cells were cultured). J is TRBJ2-1 and V is TRBV6-5; 9 bases are shared with TRBD2. The sequence came from a female donor with multiple sclerosis, enrolled in a pregnancy study. The CDR3 region has the DNA TGTGCCAGCAGTTCGCCTACGACTAGCGGAAATGAGCAGTTCTTC. Translated, it gives CASSSPTTSGNEQFF.